Shown below are 3 T cell receptor beta chains from a single sample sequenced in a study of T cells in Graves' hyperthyroidism and ophthalmopathy. Amplification of TCR beta CDR3 regions used RNA as the template. RT-PCR in the first round (using the HTBI primer set) targeted the TCR CDR3. TCRdb analysed the multiplex PCR reads with MiXCR anew, one entry per CDR3 protein. This repertoire shows around 600,000 distinct CDR3 sequences, 45% found once; its top ten account for about 7%. The sequencing sample was made of peripheral blood or thyroid tissue (not recorded which). The receptors come from an adult man with Graves' disease, either hyperthyroidism or ophthalmopathy (not recorded which).

The chain has TRBV24-1 and TRBJ2-5, with 14 bases that match TRBD2. CDR3 length: 18 amino acids. Trimming removed 3 bases from V and 6 bases from J; junction bases left unmatched: 11. Per the germline V gene, CDR1 is KGHDR and CDR2 is SFDVKD. Here the CDR3 DNA reads TGTGCCACCAGTGATCCGTTCGGACTAGCGGGGGGCCGACAGACCCAGTACTTC. Translation: CATSDPFGLAGGRQTQYF.

A few counts support this clonotype. The chain uses TRBV20-1 and TRBJ1-4; D is undetermined. Trimming stripped 3 bases from V and 4 bases from J, with 15 bases between. The CDR3 length is 15 residues. CDR1 is DFQATT and CDR2 is SNEGSKA in the germline V gene (reference sequence). The CDR3 DNA reads as TGCAGTGCTAGTTATGGCTTTGGGTTTAATGAAAAACTGTTTTTT. Amino acids: CSASYGFGFNEKLFF.

In this sample, this clonotype turned up a few times. The rearrangement uses TRBV12-3 or TRBV12-4 and TRBJ1-1, with a weak D call TRBD1 (6 bases). CDR3 length: 12 amino acids. Trimming stripped 10 bases from V and 3 bases from J, with 12 bases between. CDR3 region: CATKDRYTEAFF. The CDR3 region has the DNA TGTGCCACAAAAGACAGGTACACTGAAGCTTTCTTT.